The 3 T cell receptor beta chains below come from one sample, sequenced in a study of cytomegalovirus exposure and HLA in healthy donors. TCRdb's copy holds only in-frame clones and misses some; the assay was immunoSEQ multiplex PCR. Among approximately 230,000 clones listed, about 90% were seen once. Specimen: PBMCs. These receptors all stem from a man in his late teens or twenties in good health and CMV-seropositive.

The chain employs TRBV29-1 and TRBJ1-2, with TRBD1 matching over 10 bases. The CDR3 is 14 residues long. Trimming cost V 2 bases and J 5 bases; bases outside gene matches: 5. CDR1 and CDR2 (germline): SQVTM, ANQGSEA. CDR3 DNA: TGCAGCGTTGAACCGGGACAGGGGAAATATGGCTACACCTTC. Protein sequence: CSVEPGQGKYGYTF.

This sequence joins TRBV9 and TRBJ1-1; unclear D gene. Germline V gene data show CDR1 as SGDLS and CDR2 as YYNGEE. V was cut by 3 bases and J by 5 bases, with 8 bases left in between. This CDR3 region has 12 residues. The CDR3 nucleotides are TGTGCCAGCAGCGACACGGGGACTGAAGCTTTCTTT. It translates to CASSDTGTEAFF.

The CDR3 spells CASSAASLGSEQYF. DNA of the CDR3: TGTGCCAGCAGTGCCGCAAGCCTTGGCAGCGAGCAGTACTTC. The V gene is TRBV2, the J gene TRBJ2-7; D is unresolved. The CDR3 runs 14 residues. V was shortened by 4 bases and J by 6 bases, with 16 bases between the two germline ends. Germline V gene lookup returns CDR1 SNHLY and CDR2 FYNNEI.